This TCR beta chain was recorded in a study of liver allograft versus peripheral blood T cells. In the study overall: Transplanted-liver and recipient peripheral blood T cell receptor repertoires were compared. Study results and caveats: The authors reported that T cell receptor repertoires inside liver allografts differed from those in peripheral blood.

Germline trimming cut 3 bases from V and 4 bases from J; bases unmatched to any gene: 10. Germline V lookup: CDR1 LNHDA, CDR2 SQIVND (reference sequence). The CDR3 has 16 amino acids. MiXCR, applied by TCRdb to the reads, yields one record per CDR3 protein. Of over 10,000 distinct CDR3 sequences in the sample, approximately 17% are singletons; the top ten hold roughly 2%. By proportion, this clonotype is medium-sized. Its antigen is undetermined. This sequence originates from a human patient who had a liver transplant. Some T cells may originate from the graft donor. This chain links TRBV19 with TRBJ1-2; 8 positions agree with TRBD1. The CDR3 nucleotides are TGTGCCAGTAGTATTTACCCCAGGGGGCGCGGCTATGGCTACACCTTC. Translation: CASSIYPRGRGYGYTF.